The 21 T cell receptor beta chains reported below all come from one sample, sequenced in a study of cytomegalovirus exposure and HLA in healthy donors (dated 2017 in TCRdb). Library method: the immunoSEQ multiplex PCR assay. For the multiplex PCR, a mixture combining 60 forward primers for TCR Vbeta segments and 13 reverse primers for TCR Jbeta segments was used. Not all clones reach the TCRdb copy of this immuneACCESS table, which keeps in-frame sequences only. Checked studies attribute under half of the gap to unresolved V genes and leave the rest unexplained. For this sample there are 150,000 to 200,000 clones; roughly 80% appear just once. Jointly, the top ten make up 4.5% to 7.5% of the sample. Sequencing input: PBMCs. The origin of the receptors is a woman in her 30s in good health and CMV-seropositive.

The chain joins TRBV20-1 to TRBJ1-2; the D is unclear. Germline CDR1 DFQATT, CDR2 SNEGSKA (reference sequence). This CDR3 is built from 11 residues. Trimming pared 3 bases from V and 7 bases from J, leaving 9 bases between. DNA for the CDR3: TGCAGTGCTAGGGCCGCCTCTGGCTACACCTTC. Amino acids: CSARAASGYTF.

CDR3 in amino acids: CSATGTETYEQYF. In DNA form, the CDR3 reads TGCAGCGCCACCGGGACAGAAACCTACGAGCAGTACTTC. The chain joins TRBV29-1 to TRBJ2-7, with 7 bases fitting TRBD1. V gave up 7 bases and J gave up 2 bases; unmatched junction bases: 8. From germline, CDR1 is SQVTM and CDR2 ANQGSEA. The CDR3 has 13 residues.

The DNA of the CDR3 is TGTGCCAGCAGTTACTCGAGACTCGGGGATATCTATGGCTACACCTTC. Protein: CASSYSRLGDIYGYTF. The chain employs TRBV6-6 and TRBJ1-2, with D hard to call. Germline loops: CDR1 MNHNY, CDR2 SVGAGI (reference sequence). This CDR3 is 16 amino acids long. With 0 bases removed from V and 4 bases from J, the gap between germline ends came to 15 bases.

The chain uses TRBV23-1 and TRBJ2-4; 9 nucleotides agree with TRBD1. TRBV23-1 is flagged as an ORF with uncertain function. Trimming at V came to 3 bases and at J to 6 bases, leaving 6 bases not matched to a gene. CDR3 size: 15 residues. The CDR3 nucleotides read TGCGCCAGCAGTCACGGGGGACAGGGTGGAAACATTCAGTACTTC. It codes for CASSHGGQGGNIQYF.

This clone has just a few counts. The chain employs TRBV9 and TRBJ1-2; the match to TRBD1 covers 10 bases. Per germline, CDR1 SGDLS and CDR2 YYNGEE. V was pared by 3 bases and J by 2 bases, with 10 bases of the junction left unmatched. The CDR3 is 17 residues long. CDR3 bases: TGTGCCAGCAGCGCCACGACAGGGGGCAATTGGAACTATGGCTACACCTTC. This codes for CASSATTGGNWNYGYTF.

The sample holds many counts of this clone. The rearrangement links TRBV5-1 to TRBJ2-2; 7 bases agree with TRBD2. Germline CDR1 reads SGHRS; CDR2 reads YFSETQ. Trimming took 0 bases from V and 7 from J; bases not matched to a gene: 6. The CDR3 loop spans 15 amino acids. The CDR3 is CASSLAEGRGGELFF. In DNA form, the CDR3 reads TGCGCCAGCAGCTTGGCCGAAGGGAGGGGCGGGGAGCTGTTTTTT.

This chain joins TRBV10-3 and TRBJ2-3, with 8 positions matching TRBD2. The CDR3 contains 16 residues. V was clipped by 3 bases and J by 8 bases; unmatched bases: 13. Germline CDR1 is ENHRY and CDR2 is SYGVKD. The CDR3 sequence: CAISDIGAGREGTQYF. As DNA, the CDR3 is TGTGCCATCAGTGACATCGGGGCCGGACGGGAGGGTACGCAGTATTTT.

This sequence joins TRBV5-1 and TRBJ2-5, with TRBD1 matching 9 bases. The J segment lost 4 bases and the V segment lost 4 bases, leaving 11 bases of the junction unmatched. Germline V CDR1 and CDR2: SGHRS, YFSETQ. This CDR3 has 16 residues. This CDR3 reads CASSISGQGGVETQYF. DNA of the CDR3: TGCGCCAGCAGCATCTCGGGACAGGGTGGGGTAGAGACCCAGTACTTC.

This chain uses TRBV5-4 with TRBJ2-7; a possible D gene is TRBD1 (5 bases). CDR3 length: 15 amino acids. Germline loops: CDR1 SGHNT, CDR2 YYREEE (reference sequence). V lost 1 base and J 4 bases, leaving 15 bases between the germline ends. CDR3 bases: TGTGCCAGCAGCTTGATAGGGCAGGGTTGGTACGAGCAGTACTTC. This sequence encodes CASSLIGQGWYEQYF.

This clone was seen only a few times. V is TRBV6-5 and J is TRBJ2-1, with 9 bases that match TRBD1. V lost 6 bases to trimming and J lost 2 bases; unmatched junction nucleotides: 2. From germline, CDR1 is MNHEY and CDR2 SVGAGI. This CDR3 is 14 amino acids long. CDR3 sequence: CASRRQGAYNEQFF. The CDR3 bases are TGTGCCAGCAGGAGACAGGGGGCCTACAATGAGCAGTTCTTC.

The rearrangement joins TRBV14 to TRBJ1-4; D may be TRBD1 (5 bases). Germline V gene sequence: CDR1 SGHDN, CDR2 FVKESK. Trimming removed 2 bases from V and 7 bases from J, with 11 bases in between. The CDR3 has 14 residues. The CDR3 coding sequence is TGTGCCAGCAGCCAAAGGAGGGGAGTTGAAAAACTGTTTTTT. It specifies CASSQRRGVEKLFF. The full variable domain, with the rest looked up from reference TRBV14 and TRBJ1-4, is EAGVTQFPSHSVIEKGQTVTLRCDPISGHDNLYWYRRVMGKEIKFLLHFVKESKQDESGMPNNRFLAERTGGTYSTLKVQPAELEDSGVYFCASSQRRGVEKLFFGSGTQLSVL.

This clone has just a few counts. The CDR3 sequence: CASRDSGRGFNEQFF. CDR3 bases: TGTGCCAGCAGGGATAGCGGGAGAGGCTTCAATGAGCAGTTCTTC. J is TRBJ2-1 and V is TRBV28; 9 bases agree with TRBD2. V lost 6 bases to trimming and J lost 6 bases; unmatched junction nucleotides: 9. Germline V gene lookup returns CDR1 MDHEN and CDR2 SYDVKM. The CDR3 has 15 residues.

This clone was picked up one time. The V and J genes are TRBV27 and TRBJ2-7; TRBD2 aligns across 9 bases. V lost 5 bases, J lost 3 bases, and 5 bases stayed unmatched. This CDR3 is 14 amino acids long. The germline CDR1 and CDR2 sequences are MNHEY and SMNVEV (reference sequence). The CDR3 reads CASSQIAGDYEQYF. The CDR3 DNA reads as TGTGCCAGCAGTCAGATAGCGGGGGACTACGAGCAGTACTTC.

This chain joins TRBV28 and TRBJ2-3; TRBD2 aligns across 7 bases. Germline V gene sequence: CDR1 MDHEN, CDR2 SYDVKM. V trimming: 2 bases; J trimming: 3 bases; junction bases outside the gene matches: 5. The length of the CDR3 is 15 residues. CDR3 in DNA: TGTGCCAGCAGTTTAATCGGCGGGGGTACAGATACGCAGTATTTT. Amino acid sequence: CASSLIGGGTDTQYF.

This clone has only a few counts. The chain combines TRBV7-2 with TRBJ2-7; 10 nucleotides match TRBD1. This CDR3 spans 16 amino acids. CDR1 and CDR2 (germline): SGHTA, FQGNSA. The J segment lost 4 bases and the V segment lost 5 bases, leaving 11 bases of the junction unmatched. The CDR3 spells CASSTPRGTGAYEQYF. For the CDR3, the DNA is TGTGCCAGCAGCACCCCTCGTGGGACAGGGGCTTACGAGCAGTACTTC.

The chain couples TRBV9 to TRBJ1-3, with a weak D call TRBD1 (5 bases). There are 14 residues in the CDR3. The V gene's germline CDR1 is SGDLS and CDR2 YYNGEE. V lost 0 bases to trimming and J lost 4 bases, with 8 bases between them. This CDR3 reads CASSVESGGNTIYF. The CDR3 coding sequence is TGTGCCAGCAGCGTAGAGTCAGGGGGAAACACCATATATTTT.

Of note for this clone: This sample includes further DNA sequences coding for the same CDR3. V and J are TRBV5-4 and TRBJ1-1, with TRBD1 as a possible D gene (6 bases). V was pared by 4 bases and J by 1 base, with 17 bases between. CDR1 is SGHNT, CDR2 YYREEE, per germline (reference sequence). The CDR3 length is 16 residues. CDR3 in amino acids: CASSDTGIEANTEAFF. The CDR3 bases are TGTGCCAGCAGCGATACAGGGATTGAGGCGAACACTGAAGCTTTCTTT.

The genes are TRBV5-1 and TRBJ2-5; TRBD2 aligns across 10 bases. The CDR3 has 21 amino acids. Trimming at V came to 4 bases and at J to 1 base, leaving 22 bases not matched to a gene. From germline, CDR1 is SGHRS and CDR2 YFSETQ. The CDR3 DNA sequence: TGCGCCAGCAGCCCGGGGGGGTCCGGGACTAGCGCACGACAAATCCAAGAGACCCAGTACTTC. Amino acid sequence: CASSPGGSGTSARQIQETQYF.

V is TRBV10-3 and J is TRBJ1-1; D possibly corresponds to TRBD1 (6 bases). CDR3 length equals 11 residues. Trimming shortened V by 7 bases and J by 5 bases, and 8 bases separated the two germline ends. Germline lookup yields CDR1 ENHRY and CDR2 SYGVKD. This CDR3 is CAITGDTEAFF. CDR3 nucleotide sequence: TGTGCCATCACAGGGGATACTGAAGCTTTCTTT.

The CDR3 DNA sequence: TGTGCCAGCAGCTTCGGCCTCGGACAGGATGAGCAGTTCTTC. Its protein is CASSFGLGQDEQFF. This chain joins TRBV5-8 and TRBJ2-1; 7 bases match TRBD1. J lost 8 bases, V lost 2 bases, and 7 bases had no gene match. CDR1 is SGHTS and CDR2 is YDEGEE in the germline V gene. CDR3 length equals 14 residues. Looking up the rest from reference TRBV5-8 and TRBJ2-1 gives the full variable domain: EAGVTQSPTHLIKTRGQQATLRCSPISGHTSVYWYQQALGLGLQFLLWYDEGEERNRGNFPPRFSGRQFPNYSSELNVNALELEDSALYLCASSFGLGQDEQFFGPGTRLTVL.

The rearrangement uses TRBV9 and TRBJ1-2; 8 nucleotides line up with TRBD1. Losses at the gene ends were 0 bases for V and 5 bases for J; bases not matched to a gene: 9. This CDR3 comprises 16 residues. The germline V gene encodes CDR1 SGDLS and CDR2 YYNGEE. The CDR3 sequence: CASSVGGGQGSYGYTF. The CDR3 coding sequence is TGTGCCAGCAGCGTAGGAGGCGGACAGGGCTCATATGGCTACACCTTC. Variable domain in full (rest from reference TRBV9 and TRBJ1-2): DSGVTQTPKHLITATGQRVTLRCSPRSGDLSVYWYQQSLDQGLQFLIQYYNGEERAKGNILERFSAQQFPDLHSELNLSSLELGDSALYFCASSVGGGQGSYGYTFGSGTRLTVV.